This is a list of T cell receptor beta chains from one sample in a study of T cell responses to AZD1222 COVID-19 vaccine. Sequencing used immunoSEQ multiplex PCR; TCRdb keeps in-frame clones, though not all of them. The sample lists some 150,000 clones; approximately 85% were seen once. The sample here was peripheral blood, taken 28 days after the second dose of the MenACWY control vaccine. These receptors all come from an adult who received the MenACWY meningococcal vaccine as a control. Both conserved end residues are part of each CDR3. The D gene is left open where the match is weak. Where a row states a size, it is once, few, many or the class of an expanded clone; other rows omit it.

D	V	J	size	length	DNA	CDR3
TRBD2	TRBV28	TRBJ2-1	once	18	TGTGCCAGCAGTCGTCTAGCGGGAGGGTCAGGTAGAAATCATGAGCAGTTCTTC	CASSRLAGGSGRNHEQFF
.	TRBV10-3	TRBJ1-1	.	14	TGTGCCATTCAGCCACGCTCGGGGAACACTGAAGCTTTCTTT	CAIQPRSGNTEAFF
.	TRBV6-5	TRBJ1-4	.	12	TGTGCCAGCAGTAAGACGGGAGGGGAACTGTTTTTT	CASSKTGGELFF
TRBD2	TRBV9	TRBJ2-1	.	12	TGTGCCAGCAGCCTTGGGGGGGATGAGCAGTTCTTC	CASSLGGDEQFF
.	TRBV15	TRBJ2-1	.	13	TGTGCCACCAGCAGAGATGTGGACAATGAGCAGTTCTTC	CATSRDVDNEQFF
TRBD1	TRBV6-2/TRBV6-3	TRBJ1-5	.	15	TGTGCCAGCAGTCGCGACAGGGGTAGCAATCAGCCCCAGCATTTT	CASSRDRGSNQPQHF
.	TRBV9	TRBJ1-3	.	15	TGTGCCAGCAGCGTAGCGACAGGTGGCGGAAACACCATATATTTT	CASSVATGGGNTIYF
.	TRBV7-2	TRBJ1-5	.	14	TGTGCCAGCAGCTTCCGACAGGAGGGTCAGCCCCAGCATTTT	CASSFRQEGQPQHF
TRBD1	TRBV29-1	TRBJ2-5	.	20	TGCAGCGTTGAAGATCGATGGCAGGGGGCGAGTATCCGAGGAGACGAGACCCAGTACTTC	CSVEDRWQGASIRGDETQYF
TRBD2	TRBV24-1	TRBJ2-5	.	17	TGTGCCACCAGTCAGGAGGGGCTAGCGGGGAGCCAAGAGACCCAGTACTTC	CATSQEGLAGSQETQYF
TRBD1	TRBV5-1	TRBJ1-1	.	13	TGCGCCAGCAGCCTGACAGGGCTCTCTGAAGCTTTCTTT	CASSLTGLSEAFF
.	TRBV11-1	TRBJ2-7	.	15	TGTGCCAGCAACCAAGGTGGTGGCGGCTCCTACGAGCAGTACTTC	CASNQGGGGSYEQYF
TRBD1	TRBV2	TRBJ1-5	.	15	TGTGCCAGCAGTGCGTCGACAGGGGAGCTTCAGCCCCAGCATTTT	CASSASTGELQPQHF
.	TRBV6-1	TRBJ2-7	.	15	TGTGCCAGCAGTGAAGGAGGACAGAGCTCCTACGAGCAGTACTTC	CASSEGGQSSYEQYF
.	TRBV28	TRBJ1-2	.	9	TGTGCCAGCAGCTATGGCTACACCTTC	CASSYGYTF
.	TRBV7-9	TRBJ1-1	.	15	TGTGCCAGCAGTCTTAGTAACGGAATGAACACTGAAGCTTTCTTT	CASSLSNGMNTEAFF
.	TRBV10-3	TRBJ1-3	few	15	TGTGCCATCAGTGAGTCGGACAGCTCTGGAAACACCATATATTTT	CAISESDSSGNTIYF
TRBD1	TRBV5-5	TRBJ2-2	few	18	TGTGCCAGCAGGTCGGGACAGGACAAAACTTCGAACACCGGGGAGCTGTTTTTT	CASRSGQDKTSNTGELFF
.	TRBV7-2	TRBJ2-5	.	11	TGTGCCAGCAGCTTAACGGAGACCCAGTACTTC	CASSLTETQYF
.	TRBV5-1	TRBJ2-2	once	15	TGCGCCAGCAGTATAACGGCAGGCGAAGCCGGGGAGCTGTTTTTT	CASSITAGEAGELFF
.	TRBV5-4	TRBJ1-6	.	14	TGTGCCAGCAGCTTGTCGGGGACTAATTCACCCCTCCACTTT	CASSLSGTNSPLHF
.	TRBV11-3	TRBJ2-3	.	13	TGTGCCAGCAGCGTTAGACAGGATTTAACGCAGTATTTT	CASSVRQDLTQYF
TRBD1	TRBV18	TRBJ2-7	.	13	TGTGCCAGCTCACGGGGGACAGCTTACGAGCAGTACTTC	CASSRGTAYEQYF
.	TRBV7-9	TRBJ2-7	once	11	TGTGCCAGCAGCCTACCTTACGAGCAGTACTTC	CASSLPYEQYF
TRBD1	TRBV23-1	TRBJ2-7	.	16	TGCGCCAGCAGTCGGAGGACAGGGGCCCACTCCTACGAGCAGTACTTC	CASSRRTGAHSYEQYF
.	TRBV19	TRBJ1-5	.	12	TGTGCCAGCGAGGAGGGAAATCAGCCCCAGCATTTT	CASEEGNQPQHF
.	TRBV10-3	TRBJ2-7	.	14	TGTGCCATCAGTGAGTCGGACGGTCCCTACGAGCAGTACTTC	CAISESDGPYEQYF
.	TRBV10-3	TRBJ1-2	.	15	TGTGCCATCAGTGACCTAACCGGGACGGACTATGGCTACACCTTC	CAISDLTGTDYGYTF
.	TRBV5-1	TRBJ2-1	.	16	TGCGCCAGCAGCTTGGAAGGGGGGCAATACGACAATGAGCAGTTCTTC	CASSLEGGQYDNEQFF
.	TRBV18	TRBJ1-1	once	11	TGTGCCAGCTCAGATAACAGGGAAGCTTTCTTT	CASSDNREAFF
.	TRBV6-4	TRBJ2-2	.	15	TGTGCCAGCAGTGAGAGTAGCGGGAACACCGGGGAGCTGTTTTTT	CASSESSGNTGELFF
TRBD1	TRBV7-8	TRBJ2-7	.	15	TGTGCCAGCAGCTCCCGGACAGGGGGCTTCGGCGAGCAGTACTTC	CASSSRTGGFGEQYF
.	TRBV30	TRBJ1-5	once	14	TGTGCCTGGAGTGACGTCAATAGCAATCAGCCCCAGCATTTT	CAWSDVNSNQPQHF
.	TRBV27	TRBJ1-1	.	13	TGTGCCAGCAGTTCAGGGTACATGACTGAAGCTTTCTTT	CASSSGYMTEAFF
TRBD1	TRBV5-1	TRBJ2-5	.	13	TGCGCCAGCAGCCAGACAGGGTCGGAGACCCAGTACTTC	CASSQTGSETQYF
TRBD1	TRBV19	TRBJ2-5	.	13	TGTGCCTCTGCCAGGGACAGGGAGGAGACCCAGTACTTC	CASARDREETQYF
.	TRBV5-1	TRBJ2-2	.	13	TGCGCCAGCAGCTTGCTTCCCACCGGGGAGCTGTTTTTT	CASSLLPTGELFF
TRBD1	TRBV9	TRBJ1-1	.	16	TGTGCCAGCAGCGTAGAACAGGGGATGGAGAACACTGAAGCTTTCTTT	CASSVEQGMENTEAFF
.	TRBV5-1	TRBJ2-3	.	12	TGCGCCAGGAATTTCAGCACAGATACGCAGTATTTT	CARNFSTDTQYF
.	TRBV11-1	TRBJ1-2	once	13	TGTGCCAGCAGCCTCCGGGCCCGAGATGGCTACACCTTC	CASSLRARDGYTF
.	TRBV10-3	TRBJ1-2	.	11	TGTGCCATCAGGCTCATGGATGGCTACACCTTC	CAIRLMDGYTF
.	TRBV28	TRBJ2-5	.	14	TGTGCCAGCAGACTATGGAGGTCGGGAGAGACCCAGTACTTC	CASRLWRSGETQYF
.	TRBV7-2	TRBJ1-5	.	13	TGTGCCAGCAGCCCGGGGCTTACCCAGCCCCAGCATTTT	CASSPGLTQPQHF
.	TRBV12-3/TRBV12-4	TRBJ1-2	few	13	TGTGCCAGCAGTTTTGGCCCCTATTATGGCTACACCTTC	CASSFGPYYGYTF